Listed below are T cell receptor beta chains from one sample, sequenced in a study of T-cell memory formation after mild COVID-19. MiXCR was run by TCRdb on the 5' RACE reads, yielding one entry per CDR3 protein. The sample has about 560,000 distinct CDR3 sequences; 15% to 20% are singletons. The material sequenced was PBMCs or a T cell subset sorted from them (not recorded which). All receptors come from an adult woman who had mild COVID-19 (a few samples of this study predate the infection). Cell type and time point are not known. CDR3s include the opening cysteine and the closing phenylalanine or tryptophan. The order of the fields is J gene, V gene, D gene, clone size, CDR3 DNA, CDR3 protein. D genes are given only for firm matches. Part of the rows lack a size; the others show once, few, many or a class for expanded clones.

j_call: TRBJ2-5
v_call: TRBV7-7
d_call: TRBD2
clone_size: few
cdr3_nt: TGTGCCAGCAGCCGTAGCGGGGAGGGGGAGACCCAGTACTTC
cdr3_aa: CASSRSGEGETQYF

j_call: TRBJ2-2
v_call: TRBV6-5
d_call: -
clone_size: -
cdr3_nt: TGTGCCAGCAGTTATGAGCGAGCGGAGGTCACCGGGGAGCTGTTTTTT
cdr3_aa: CASSYERAEVTGELFF

j_call: TRBJ2-3
v_call: TRBV5-1
d_call: -
clone_size: -
cdr3_nt: TGCGCCAGCAGCTTAGCCGCCCGGGACACAGATACGCAGTATTTT
cdr3_aa: CASSLAARDTDTQYF

j_call: TRBJ1-1
v_call: TRBV7-2
d_call: -
clone_size: -
cdr3_nt: TGTGCCAGCAGCTTGCAGTCACGGAACACTGAAGCTTTCTTT
cdr3_aa: CASSLQSRNTEAFF

j_call: TRBJ2-1
v_call: TRBV12-3/TRBV12-4
d_call: TRBD1
clone_size: many
cdr3_nt: TGTGCCAGCAGCTCGGGACAGGGGTCCTACAATGAGCAGTTCTTC
cdr3_aa: CASSSGQGSYNEQFF

j_call: TRBJ1-1
v_call: TRBV19
d_call: -
clone_size: few
cdr3_nt: TGTGCCAGTATTCTGTCGGGGGGCGGGAACACTGAAGCTTTCTTT
cdr3_aa: CASILSGGGNTEAFF

j_call: TRBJ2-7
v_call: TRBV20-1
d_call: TRBD2
clone_size: -
cdr3_nt: TGCAGTGCCAACGGGGGGGCCGGTCCCTCCTACGAGCAGTACTTC
cdr3_aa: CSANGGAGPSYEQYF

j_call: TRBJ2-1
v_call: TRBV7-3
d_call: TRBD2
clone_size: few
cdr3_nt: TGTGCCAGCAGCCCCAGCGGGAATAGTCGGTACAATGAGCAGTTCTTC
cdr3_aa: CASSPSGNSRYNEQFF

j_call: TRBJ1-2
v_call: TRBV10-3
d_call: -
clone_size: few
cdr3_nt: TGTGCCATCAGTGTTAGGGGGGAATGGTATGGCTACACCTTC
cdr3_aa: CAISVRGEWYGYTF

j_call: TRBJ2-3
v_call: TRBV24-1
d_call: TRBD1
clone_size: few
cdr3_nt: TGTGCCACCGGGGACAGCCTCACAGATACGCAGTATTTT
cdr3_aa: CATGDSLTDTQYF

j_call: TRBJ2-7
v_call: TRBV29-1
d_call: -
clone_size: few
cdr3_nt: TGCAGCGTTGGAGGGACCGGCGGTACCCTCTCCTACGAGCAGTACTTC
cdr3_aa: CSVGGTGGTLSYEQYF

j_call: TRBJ2-7
v_call: TRBV7-2
d_call: TRBD2
clone_size: -
cdr3_nt: TGTGCCAGCAGCGTAGGGACTAGCGGGGCCTACGAGCAGTACTTC
cdr3_aa: CASSVGTSGAYEQYF

j_call: TRBJ1-6
v_call: TRBV20-1
d_call: TRBD1
clone_size: few
cdr3_nt: TGCAGTGCTGGGGACAGGACGAAACCCTATAATTCACCCCTCCACTTT
cdr3_aa: CSAGDRTKPYNSPLHF

j_call: TRBJ1-4
v_call: TRBV20-1
d_call: TRBD1
clone_size: -
cdr3_nt: TGCAGTGCTGACCAGGGGGGGGCAACTAATGAAAAACTGTTTTTT
cdr3_aa: CSADQGGATNEKLFF

j_call: TRBJ1-2
v_call: TRBV5-5
d_call: TRBD1
clone_size: few
cdr3_nt: TGTGCCAGCAGTCATGACAGGGACGGATATGGCTACACCTTC
cdr3_aa: CASSHDRDGYGYTF

j_call: TRBJ1-5
v_call: TRBV7-8
d_call: -
clone_size: many
cdr3_nt: TGTGCCAGCAGCTTACGCCAGGGGAGCAATCAGCCCCAGCATTTT
cdr3_aa: CASSLRQGSNQPQHF

j_call: TRBJ1-2
v_call: TRBV6-5
d_call: TRBD1
clone_size: -
cdr3_nt: TGTGCCAGCATTCCAGGGGGTTGGGGCTATGGCTACACCTTC
cdr3_aa: CASIPGGWGYGYTF

j_call: TRBJ1-1
v_call: TRBV6-2/TRBV6-3
d_call: -
clone_size: few
cdr3_nt: TGTGCCAGCATTAGGGGGGGGGCGCGTGGTGAAGCTTTCTTT
cdr3_aa: CASIRGGARGEAFF

j_call: TRBJ2-5
v_call: TRBV20-1
d_call: -
clone_size: few
cdr3_nt: TGCAGTGCTAGCAGAGGGTTAGAGACCCAGTACTTC
cdr3_aa: CSASRGLETQYF

j_call: TRBJ2-7
v_call: TRBV7-9
d_call: -
clone_size: many
cdr3_nt: TGTGCCAGCAGTCTGGCGGGCGGGGCCTACGAGCAGTACTTC
cdr3_aa: CASSLAGGAYEQYF

j_call: TRBJ1-1
v_call: TRBV12-3/TRBV12-4
d_call: -
clone_size: -
cdr3_nt: TGTGCCAGCAGTCGAGGGGAGGTGACTGAAGCTTTCTTT
cdr3_aa: CASSRGEVTEAFF

j_call: TRBJ1-4
v_call: TRBV7-9
d_call: TRBD1
clone_size: -
cdr3_nt: TGTGCCAGCAGCCGGACAGGGGGCAATGAAAAACTGTTTTTT
cdr3_aa: CASSRTGGNEKLFF

j_call: TRBJ1-4
v_call: TRBV15
d_call: TRBD1
clone_size: -
cdr3_nt: TGTGCCACCAGCAAGCGGACAGGGAATGAAAAACTGTTTTTT
cdr3_aa: CATSKRTGNEKLFF

j_call: TRBJ2-6
v_call: TRBV12-3/TRBV12-4
d_call: -
clone_size: few
cdr3_nt: TGTGCCAGCAGTTTTAAAGGGGCCAACGTCCTGACTTTC
cdr3_aa: CASSFKGANVLTF

j_call: TRBJ2-4
v_call: TRBV12-3/TRBV12-4
d_call: -
clone_size: few
cdr3_nt: TGTGCCAGCAGCCTGGGGGGGCCTTCCAAAAACATTCAGTACTTC
cdr3_aa: CASSLGGPSKNIQYF

j_call: TRBJ2-1
v_call: TRBV5-1
d_call: -
clone_size: -
cdr3_nt: TGCGCCAGCAGCTTGGTGGGAGCCCCCTACAATGAGCAGTTCTTC
cdr3_aa: CASSLVGAPYNEQFF

j_call: TRBJ2-7
v_call: TRBV29-1
d_call: TRBD1
clone_size: -
cdr3_nt: TGCAGCGTTCCACTGTACGGGACAGGGTCCGACGAGCAGTACTTC
cdr3_aa: CSVPLYGTGSDEQYF

j_call: TRBJ2-7
v_call: TRBV7-9
d_call: TRBD1
clone_size: few
cdr3_nt: TGTGCCAGCTCTAGACAGGGGGCAGACGAGCAGTACTTC
cdr3_aa: CASSRQGADEQYF

j_call: TRBJ2-2
v_call: TRBV7-9
d_call: -
clone_size: -
cdr3_nt: TGTGCCAGCAGCCATGACTACGGCGGGGAGCTGTTTTTT
cdr3_aa: CASSHDYGGELFF

j_call: TRBJ1-1
v_call: TRBV5-1
d_call: -
clone_size: -
cdr3_nt: TGCGCCAGCAGACCGATGGACAGCCAGAACACTGAAGCTTTCTTT
cdr3_aa: CASRPMDSQNTEAFF

j_call: TRBJ2-2
v_call: TRBV5-4
d_call: TRBD2
clone_size: many
cdr3_nt: TGTGCCAGCAGCCCCGGACTAGCGGGGGGAACCGGGGAGCTGTTTTTT
cdr3_aa: CASSPGLAGGTGELFF

j_call: TRBJ1-3
v_call: TRBV15
d_call: -
clone_size: -
cdr3_nt: TGTGCCACCAGCAGTGAAGTCACGGGCTCTGGAAACACCATATATTTT
cdr3_aa: CATSSEVTGSGNTIYF

j_call: TRBJ2-3
v_call: TRBV28
d_call: TRBD2
clone_size: -
cdr3_nt: TGTGCCAGCAGTTATCGGAGCGGGATCACAGATACGCAGTATTTT
cdr3_aa: CASSYRSGITDTQYF

j_call: TRBJ1-2
v_call: TRBV4-3
d_call: -
clone_size: -
cdr3_nt: TGCGCCAGCGGTGAGGGGGGCTATGGCTACACCTTC
cdr3_aa: CASGEGGYGYTF

j_call: TRBJ2-2
v_call: TRBV2
d_call: -
clone_size: few
cdr3_nt: TGTGCCAGCAGTGGGGATCAGCACACCGGGGAGCTGTTTTTT
cdr3_aa: CASSGDQHTGELFF

j_call: TRBJ2-1
v_call: TRBV7-3
d_call: TRBD1
clone_size: -
cdr3_nt: TGTGCCAGCAGCCCTGACAGGGTGGGTGAGCAGTTCTTC
cdr3_aa: CASSPDRVGEQFF

j_call: TRBJ1-5
v_call: TRBV7-3
d_call: TRBD1
clone_size: -
cdr3_nt: TGTGCCAGCAGCCGCCCTAGTAGAAAGCAGGGGGCGGGTGATCAGCCCCAGCATTTT
cdr3_aa: CASSRPSRKQGAGDQPQHF

j_call: TRBJ2-5
v_call: TRBV4-1
d_call: TRBD2
clone_size: -
cdr3_nt: TGCGCCATCAGCCAAGATAGGAGCGGGGGGGCCGTGGAGGAGACCCAGTACTTC
cdr3_aa: CAISQDRSGGAVEETQYF

j_call: TRBJ2-3
v_call: TRBV7-2
d_call: TRBD2
clone_size: few
cdr3_nt: TGTGCCAGCAGCTCGACGATCGGGACTAGCGGGAGGACAGATACGCAGTATTTT
cdr3_aa: CASSSTIGTSGRTDTQYF

j_call: TRBJ1-1
v_call: TRBV4-1
d_call: -
clone_size: -
cdr3_nt: TGCGCCAGCAGCCAGCAGGTTCGCTTCGGGGGGGACACTGAAGCTTTCTTT
cdr3_aa: CASSQQVRFGGDTEAFF

j_call: TRBJ2-7
v_call: TRBV5-1
d_call: -
clone_size: few
cdr3_nt: TGCGCCAGCAGCGATAAGGGGAACGAGCAGTACTTC
cdr3_aa: CASSDKGNEQYF

j_call: TRBJ1-2
v_call: TRBV5-5
d_call: TRBD1
clone_size: -
cdr3_nt: TGTGCCAGCAGGCTCCCAGGGGGCGACTATGGCTACACCTTC
cdr3_aa: CASRLPGGDYGYTF

j_call: TRBJ2-2
v_call: TRBV7-9
d_call: TRBD1
clone_size: few
cdr3_nt: TGTGCCAGCAGCTTTTCGACCGGGACAGGGAACACCGGGGAGCTGTTTTTT
cdr3_aa: CASSFSTGTGNTGELFF

j_call: TRBJ1-1
v_call: TRBV6-6
d_call: TRBD1
clone_size: -
cdr3_nt: TGTGCCAGCAGTTCCCAGAGGGGGCGGAACACTGAAGCTTTCTTT
cdr3_aa: CASSSQRGRNTEAFF